Listed below are T cell receptor beta chains from one sample, sequenced in a study of T cells of healthy individuals. TCRdb re-called the 5' RACE reads with MiXCR, one entry per CDR3 protein. Here the sample spans more than 60,000 distinct CDR3 sequences, 16% being singletons. The receptor set was obtained from a human donor in good health. Both conserved end residues are part of each CDR3.

v_gene: TRBV7-9
CDR3aa: CASSLSGVNEQFF

v_gene: TRBV7-9
CDR3aa: CASSSTGTQYF

v_gene: TRBV2
CDR3aa: CASSADRGIMTFF

v_gene: TRBV7-6
CDR3aa: CASSPVRAGNTIYF

v_gene: TRBV5-1
CDR3aa: CASSLGVGAPTGELFF

v_gene: TRBV5-1
CDR3aa: CASSFIPGAEETQYF

v_gene: TRBV6-2/TRBV6-3
CDR3aa: CATWDYSLEQYF

v_gene: TRBV28
CDR3aa: CASSSTPGTGRHEQYF

v_gene: TRBV10-3
CDR3aa: CAISEGTRGEYEQYF

v_gene: TRBV12-3/TRBV12-4
CDR3aa: CASAEVQGPTGQPQHF

v_gene: TRBV11-2
CDR3aa: CASSQARGPRRIGYTF

v_gene: TRBV7-9
CDR3aa: CASSRTGATDTQYF

v_gene: TRBV2
CDR3aa: CASRADRVGNQPQHF

v_gene: TRBV20-1
CDR3aa: CSARSDREGYEQYF

v_gene: TRBV2
CDR3aa: CASSVPSGSYNEQFF

v_gene: TRBV9
CDR3aa: CASSPMGGAGANVLTF

v_gene: TRBV29-1
CDR3aa: CSVVRQYRTEAFF

v_gene: TRBV28
CDR3aa: CASSAQGAKGNTIYF

v_gene: TRBV29-1
CDR3aa: CSVDGGLAGWFSSTDTQYF

v_gene: TRBV27
CDR3aa: CASSSLQGYTEAFF

v_gene: TRBV20-1
CDR3aa: CSARSIVTGENTEAFF

v_gene: TRBV27
CDR3aa: CASTSTRTGELFF

v_gene: TRBV29-1
CDR3aa: CSVQTSGLDTQYF

v_gene: TRBV9
CDR3aa: CASSVDGAPPSEQFF

v_gene: TRBV11-2
CDR3aa: CASSLTVIQETQYF

v_gene: TRBV27
CDR3aa: CASSGRGLTYEQYF

v_gene: TRBV10-3
CDR3aa: CAISGSSGDSSTDTQYF

v_gene: TRBV9
CDR3aa: CASSVDLPGEQYF

v_gene: TRBV6-1
CDR3aa: CASSYSGGGRNEQYF

v_gene: TRBV20-1
CDR3aa: CSARGGSNYEQYF

v_gene: TRBV7-2
CDR3aa: CASSLAGHNEQFF

v_gene: TRBV7-2
CDR3aa: CASSFYLTDNYGYTF

v_gene: TRBV27
CDR3aa: CASTGTVPYEQYF

v_gene: TRBV20-1
CDR3aa: CSAKPGNGNTIYF

v_gene: TRBV29-1
CDR3aa: CSVNPGATLAKNIQYF

v_gene: TRBV12-3/TRBV12-4
CDR3aa: CASSPGLAGGPSYNEQFF

v_gene: TRBV7-9
CDR3aa: CASSPSGQGYTGELFF